This T cell receptor (beta chain) is drawn from a study of T-cell reconstitution after alpha-beta-depleted transplantation in children. This clonotype has just a few counts. The germline V gene has CDR1 SGHTA and CDR2 FQGNSA. There are 13 residues in the CDR3. Trimming took 4 bases from V and 4 from J, leaving 8 bases between them. It was with unique molecular identifiers that the TCRbeta library was prepared. TCRdb called the PCR reads again in MiXCR, with one record for every CDR3 protein. The sample has 480,000 or so distinct CDR3 sequences, about 10% seen once. The gene calls are TRBV7-2 and TRBJ2-1; D is ambiguous. The specimen comprised PBMCs, sampled before TCRalphabeta/CD19-depleted stem cell transplant. The origin of this receptor is a child younger than 10 with inherited bone marrow failure, due to receive a stem cell transplant. This CDR3 reads CASSSLAYNEQFF. CDR3 nucleotides: TGTGCCAGCAGCTCCTTAGCATACAATGAGCAGTTCTTC.